This T cell receptor (beta chain) was captured in a study of T-cell memory formation after mild COVID-19 (TCRdb year 2021). With regard to the full study: TCR sequence clusters from the two donors were largely donor specific. Two young, previously healthy adult volunteers made up the cohort, one male and one female. In two donors, T-cell clones that expanded and contracted after mild COVID-19 were tracked by sequencing TCRalpha and TCRbeta repertoires over time. Beyond this particular receptor, the publication reports: The detection of some responding clones in pre-infection memory suggests that pre-existing cross-reactive memory T cells joined the SARS-CoV-2 response. Clones that contracted from day 15 to 85 showed balanced CD4/CD8 phenotypes, whereas a second wave of clones that expanded from day 15 to 37 leaned towards CD4+. SARS-CoV-2 specificity of the second-wave clones peaking on day 37 was not confirmed. The study covered only a couple of mild cases, and larger cohorts including severe cases with pre-infection samples were considered necessary. Contracting CD4+ clones were found mainly in CM and EM memory subsets, while CD8+ clones were enriched in EMRA.

From cysteine to phenylalanine, the CDR3 is 16 amino acids long. Left in the record is the CDR3 DNA by itself, 48 bases read in frame from the first base. For this chain, trimming is 5 bases at the V end and 4 bases at the J end, and the number of junction bases without a gene match is 10. In the germline V gene (reference sequence), CDR1 corresponds to GTSNPN and CDR2 to SVGIG. Ficoll-Paque density gradient centrifugation was the method used to isolate PBMCs. In its sample, this clonotype was seen a few times. The antigen this receptor binds is unknown. No qualities accompany the bases; no much larger clone lies one base away. Sequencer: Illumina NovaSeq 6000. Using 5'RACE with constant-segment primers, TCRalpha and TCRbeta cDNA libraries were constructed, with sample barcodes and unique molecular identifiers added in the process. Trizol reagent was used to extract RNA from every sample. Libraries were amplified in two PCR steps, with a second sample barcode and Illumina TruSeq adapters added in the second step. Sequencing of libraries was performed on an Illumina NovaSeq with 2 x 150 bp paired-end reads. The original pipeline was this. Reads were demultiplexed and collapsed into UMI-guided consensus sequences with migec v1.2.7. Using mixcr v2.1.11, UMI consensuses were aligned to TRA and TRB V and J templates and then assembled into clonotypes. A clonotype was counted as expanded or contracted only if both edgeR and NoisET called the change significant, with noise models trained on biological replicates. For edgeR calls, the cutoffs were a false discovery rate-adjusted p below 0.01 and a log2 fold-change threshold of 1. As an exploratory analysis of dynamics, max-normalized trajectories of the 1000 most abundant clonotypes were examined with PCA combined with hierarchical clustering. The CD4 or CD8 phenotype of responding clones was assigned using the separately sequenced CD4+ and CD8+ repertoires. Starting from the raw public reads, TCRdb applied fastp trimming at Q25, assembled clones with MiXCR and retained in-frame beta chains. Rows matching on CDR3 protein sequence are summarized as one entry with the most common DNA and genes. In this record, the V and J calls reflect TCRdb's handling and not the investigators' own analysis. The sample table lists under 300,000 distinct CDR3 sequences, approximately 16% of them with a count of one. About 3.5% of the sample goes to the ten largest clones.

Material: PBMCs or a T cell subset sorted from them (not recorded which). The rearrangement joined TRBV30 to TRBJ2-3, with TRBD1 identical over 12 junction bases. This clonotype originated in a man aged 18 to 35 who had mild COVID-19 (a few samples of this study predate the infection). The sample titles of this study are shuffled in the database, so cell type and time point are left out; the donor was told from shared clones. The DNA sequence is TGTGCCTGGTTCAGCGTGGGACAGGGGGCATCAGATACGCAGTATTTT. Protein translation: CAWFSVGQGASDTQYF.